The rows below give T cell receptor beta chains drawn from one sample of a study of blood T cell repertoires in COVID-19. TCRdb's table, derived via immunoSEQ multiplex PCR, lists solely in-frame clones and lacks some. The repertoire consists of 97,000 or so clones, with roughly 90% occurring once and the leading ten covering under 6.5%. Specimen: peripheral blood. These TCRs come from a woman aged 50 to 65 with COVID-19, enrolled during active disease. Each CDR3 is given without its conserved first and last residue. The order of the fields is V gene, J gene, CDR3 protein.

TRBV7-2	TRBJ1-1	ASSPGQGNTEAF
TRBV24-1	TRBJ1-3	ATSDAPGTRSDRESGNTIY
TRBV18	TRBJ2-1	ASSPTGTRMVESNEQF
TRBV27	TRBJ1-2	ASSGREDYGYT
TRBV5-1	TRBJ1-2	ASSHDAGVYGYT
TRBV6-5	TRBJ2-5	ASKQGFQETQY
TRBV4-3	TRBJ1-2	ASSQAGQGWNYGYT
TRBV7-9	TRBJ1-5	ASSSQGAQPQH
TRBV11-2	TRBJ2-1	ASSLRDSEQF
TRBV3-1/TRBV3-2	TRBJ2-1	ASSQGLAGGPNEQF
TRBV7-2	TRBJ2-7	ASSLMIGQGIYEQY
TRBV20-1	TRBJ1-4	SASWAGANEKLF
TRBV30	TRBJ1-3	AWSVGRGTNTIY
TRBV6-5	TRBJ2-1	ASSTRDTFSEQF
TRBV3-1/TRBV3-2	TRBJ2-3	ASSQVLGFQY
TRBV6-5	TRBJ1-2	ASSRTGNGYT
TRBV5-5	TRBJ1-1	ASAGQGNTEAF
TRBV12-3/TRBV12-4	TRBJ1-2	ASSTSLQDGYT
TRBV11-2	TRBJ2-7	ASRPGDGSGDSYEQY
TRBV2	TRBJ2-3	ASSRWTSGASTDTQY
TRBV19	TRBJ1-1	ASSIGWQGENTEAF